The clone carrying this TCR beta chain has a count of ten or more. This sample is part of a study of T-cell memory formation after mild COVID-19. V lost 2 bases and J lost 7; bases outside the gene matches: 7. Germline V CDR1 and CDR2: SGHRS, YFSETQ. The CDR3 contains 15 residues. TCRdb called the 5' RACE reads again in MiXCR, with one record for every CDR3 protein. The sample shows over 350,000 distinct CDR3 sequences, 24% of them seen only once. Input material: PBMCs or a T cell subset sorted from them (not recorded which). The TCR sequence derives from an adult woman who had mild COVID-19 (a few samples of this study predate the infection). Cell type and time point are not known. The V gene is TRBV5-1, the J gene TRBJ2-1; TRBD2 agrees at 9 bases. The CDR3 nucleotides are TGCGCCAGCAGCTTTGGCGGGGGGGCTGTGAATGAGCAGTTCTTC. Translation gives CASSFGGGAVNEQFF.